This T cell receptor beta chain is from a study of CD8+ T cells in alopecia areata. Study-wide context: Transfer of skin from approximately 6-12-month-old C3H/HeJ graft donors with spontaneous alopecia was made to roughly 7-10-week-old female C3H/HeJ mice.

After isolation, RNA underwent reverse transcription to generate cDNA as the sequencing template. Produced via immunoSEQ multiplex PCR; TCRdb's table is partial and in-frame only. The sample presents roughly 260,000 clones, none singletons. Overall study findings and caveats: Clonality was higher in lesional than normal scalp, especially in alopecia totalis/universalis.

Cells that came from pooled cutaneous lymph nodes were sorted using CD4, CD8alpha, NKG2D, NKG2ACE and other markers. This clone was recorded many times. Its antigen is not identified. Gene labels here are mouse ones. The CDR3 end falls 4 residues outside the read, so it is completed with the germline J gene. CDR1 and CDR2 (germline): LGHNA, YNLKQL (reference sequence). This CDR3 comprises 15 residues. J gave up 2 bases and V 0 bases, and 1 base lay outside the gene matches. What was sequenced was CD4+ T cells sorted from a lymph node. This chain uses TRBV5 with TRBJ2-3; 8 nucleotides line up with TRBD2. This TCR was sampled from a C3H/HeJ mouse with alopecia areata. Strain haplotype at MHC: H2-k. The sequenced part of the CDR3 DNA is TGTGCCAGCAGCCAAGACTGGGGGGATGCAGAA. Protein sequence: CASSQDWGDAE. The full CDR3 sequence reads CASSQDWGDAETLYF.